The subject of this entry is one T cell receptor (beta chain). What antigen it recognizes has not been identified. No clone much larger than this one lies a single base away; base qualities are absent. The record originates from a study of multiple sclerosis patients with progressive multifocal leukoencephalopathy (dated by TCRdb to between 2017 and 2020). Turning to the overall study: Peripheral T and B cells were examined in MS patients who went on to develop PML (4 under natalizumab, 1 after alemtuzumab) as well as in treated patients who did not. Longitudinal follow-up was performed in two natalizumab-treated patients who later developed PML, from before therapy through 6 and 12 months to PML onset. The study was designed to detect JC virus-specific or public T-cell expansions arising at the time of PML onset.

The CDR3 goes from the cysteine to the phenylalanine over 14 residues. The sequence is cut down to CDR3 DNA, 42 bases in frame from base 1. CDR1 is given as SEHNR and CDR2 as FQNEAQ, both from the germline V gene (reference sequence). V and J are trimmed by 6 bases and 10 bases, and the gene matches miss 10 bases of the junction. TRB CDR3 regions were amplified from genomic DNA with the immunoSEQ two-step multiplex PCR at survey-level depth. To estimate template counts and remove amplification bias, each PCR was spiked with synthetic inline TR CDR3 controls covering all V-J pairings. Reads went through processing to reduce amplification and sequencing bias, and quantification was done against synthetic TR CDR3 analogs. Turning to the authors' computational methods: Raw data were processed in ImmunoSEQ Analyzer, removing out-of-frame sequences and CDR3s with stop codons, and genes were named by IMGT nomenclature. Normalized Shannon entropy, defined as 1 minus Pielou's evenness, was used to summarize repertoire diversity. Only TRB sequences sharing the V gene, the J gene and the CDR3 were counted as identical. Public PML clonotypes were CDR3s shared by two or more PML-onset samples but absent earlier, in controls, and in public databases. Position-by-position CDR3 amino acid composition was analyzed in Skylign with the observed count method. TCRdb re-hosts the immuneACCESS table, in-frame sequences only. Its copies lack some clones; in the studies checked, an unresolved V gene accounts for under half of them, and the cause for the rest is not known. Clone size and the V and J calls come from that table; the DNA yielded D and trimming. The sample profile shows approximately 31,000 clones; over 75% of them were found once. The top ten constitute 3% to 3.5% of the sample.

The time point label here, explained by the study, means: time of PML onset. This specimen's treatment or condition label, interpreted: on natalizumab therapy at sampling. PML was diagnosed from clinical and MRI findings and confirmed by detection of JC virus DNA in cerebrospinal fluid. Among the natalizumab-treated patients, PML showed up after anywhere between roughly 15 and 60 months of natalizumab therapy. All listed patients had previously received interferon beta, and all PML patients were female. At the time of PML onset, T3 blood samples were collected. Ficoll-Hypaque density gradient centrifugation was used to isolate peripheral blood mononuclear cells. General conclusions and limits of the study: When PML developed, neither common TRBV or TRBJ gene usage nor preferential TRBV-TRBJ pairings were detected. Because the cohort was small and descriptive, it remained unclear whether the findings reflect JC virus infection or general immunocompromise. Lower normalized Shannon entropy suggested less diverse TRB repertoires in most PML patients, whereas the natalizumab-treated controls showed values near 1. The analysis covered only peripheral blood, although cerebrospinal fluid or brain lymphocytes might be more informative for natalizumab-associated PML. TRB clones above 0.5% frequency appeared only in PML patients, but expanded clones at PML onset were already present before and during natalizumab therapy.

This clonotype originated in a human donor with progressive multifocal leukoencephalopathy. The chain was built from TRBV7-9 and TRBJ2-1; the central 9 bases match TRBD1. The sequencing used PBMCs, collected from a patient treated with natalizumab. The nucleotide sequence is given as TGTGCCAGCAGGTCAGCGGGACAGGGTCCAGAGCAGTTCTTC. This sequence encodes CASRSAGQGPEQFF. With the rest looked up from the reference TRBV7-9 and TRBJ2-1 genes rather than sequenced, the full variable domain is DTGVSQNPRHKITKRGQNVTFRCDPISEHNRLYWYRQTLGQGPEFLTYFQNEAQLEKSRLLSDRFSAERPKGSFSTLEIQRTEQGDSAMYLCASRSAGQGPEQFFGPGTRLTVL.